One sample yielded the 17 T cell receptor beta chains listed below, sequenced in a study of blood T cell repertoires in COVID-19 (dated by TCRdb to 2019 to 2021). The library was obtained by the immunoSEQ multiplex PCR assay. The table comes from immuneACCESS by way of TCRdb, which keeps in-frame sequences with V and J called. Part of the clones is missing from these tables; in studies checked, under half for an unresolved V gene and the rest for unknown reasons. This sample has tens of thousands of clones in its table, and roughly 90% of those were observed once. Of the sample, roughly 15% falls within the top ten clones. The specimen sequenced was peripheral blood. These receptor sequences come from a man older than 75 with acute or convalescent COVID-19.

The chain combines TRBV10-3 with TRBJ2-3, with TRBD1 identical over 9 bases. Germline trimming cut 6 bases from V and 2 bases from J; bases unmatched to any gene: 6. Germline V gives CDR1 ENHRY, CDR2 SYGVKD. The length of the CDR3 is 15 residues. The CDR3, as DNA: TGTGCCATCAGCCTGGGACAGGGAAACACAGATACGCAGTATTTT. Translation: CAISLGQGNTDTQYF.

V is TRBV19 and J is TRBJ1-4; D unresolved. The germline V gene has CDR1 LNHDA and CDR2 SQIVND (reference sequence). V was pared by 5 bases and J by 7 bases, with 17 bases between. CDR3 length equals 15 residues. Here the CDR3 DNA reads TGTGCCAGTAGTGCGGGTGAGGGTGGCACTGAAAAACTGTTTTTT. Translated, it gives CASSAGEGGTEKLFF.

This chain connects TRBV9 to TRBJ2-7, with D uncertain. V was trimmed by 3 bases and J by 4 bases, leaving 11 bases between them. This CDR3 contains 13 residues. Germline CDR1 and CDR2: SGDLS and YYNGEE. CDR3 bases: TGTGCCAGCAGCGCGTCTAATCAATACGAGCAGTACTTC. It translates to CASSASNQYEQYF. The variable domain in full, completed from reference TRBV9 and TRBJ2-7, reads DSGVTQTPKHLITATGQRVTLRCSPRSGDLSVYWYQQSLDQGLQFLIQYYNGEERAKGNILERFSAQQFPDLHSELNLSSLELGDSALYFCASSASNQYEQYFGPGTRLTVT.

In nucleotides, the CDR3 is TGTGCCAGCGGAGTTCGGAGGGATGGGGAGCAGTACTTC. This sequence encodes CASGVRRDGEQYF. The rearrangement joins TRBV6-6 to TRBJ2-7, with a tentative D call TRBD2 (6 bases). Per germline, CDR1 MNHNY and CDR2 SVGAGI (reference sequence). CDR3 length: 13 amino acids. V gave up 8 bases and J gave up 7 bases, with 18 bases separating them.

The rearrangement joins TRBV25-1 to TRBJ1-5; D remains ambiguous. Looked up from germline, CDR1 is MGHDK and CDR2 is SYGVNS. This CDR3 is built from 13 residues. Deletions cut 5 bases from V and 4 bases from J, with 9 bases between. In DNA form, the CDR3 reads TGTGCCAGCAGTCATTCGGTAAATCAGCCCCAGCATTTT. It translates to CASSHSVNQPQHF.

CDR3 sequence (DNA): TGTGCCAGCAGTTACTCGACCAACCCGGGGGCAGATACGCAGTATTTT. It codes for CASSYSTNPGADTQYF. This chain links TRBV6-5 with TRBJ2-3, with D tentatively TRBD2 (6 bases). The V end was cut by 0 bases, the J end by 4 bases, with 14 bases between. The germline V gene encodes CDR1 MNHEY and CDR2 SVGAGI. The length of the CDR3 is 16 residues.

The chain couples TRBV6-5 to TRBJ1-1; TRBD1 matches at 8 bases. From germline, CDR1 is MNHEY and CDR2 SVGAGI. The CDR3 has 14 residues. J lost 4 bases, V lost 6 bases, and 7 bases had no gene match. The CDR3 loop is CASSLTGVGTEAFF. CDR3 nucleotide sequence: TGTGCCAGCAGCCTGACAGGGGTGGGCACTGAAGCTTTCTTT.

V gene TRBV30 combines with J gene TRBJ2-1; TRBD2 matches 8 bases. With 3 bases clipped from V and 2 bases from J, the junction kept 9 bases outside the gene matches. The CDR3 loop spans 16 amino acids. Germline lookup yields CDR1 GTSNPN and CDR2 SVGIG (reference sequence). The CDR3 here is CAWSHGGAHTYNEQFF. CDR3 DNA sequence: TGTGCCTGGAGCCACGGGGGGGCTCACACCTACAATGAGCAGTTCTTC.

Turning to this clone: The junction departs from the called germline gene at one end, perhaps through a read error. DNA for the CDR3: TGTGCCAGTAGTCCGGCGGGGGGCACGGATACGCAGTATTTT. Its protein product is CASSPAGGTDTQYF. The rearrangement links TRBV19 to TRBJ2-3, with 8 bases lining up with TRBD2. The CDR3 extends over 14 amino acids. In germline, CDR1 is LNHDA, CDR2 SQIVND (reference sequence).

The gene calls are TRBV5-8 and TRBJ2-7; the match to TRBD2 covers 7 bases. Germline trimming cut 5 bases from V and 1 base from J; bases unmatched to any gene: 6. The germline gives CDR1 SGHTS, CDR2 YDEGEE. The CDR3 length is 14 residues. In nucleotides, the CDR3 is TGTGCCAGCAGTAGGGGAGCGGGGTCCTACGAGCAGTACTTC. This encodes CASSRGAGSYEQYF.

This clone has only one observation. The V call is TRBV20-1, the J call TRBJ1-2; no clear D. The V gene lost 6 bases and the J gene lost 4 bases, with 9 bases spanning the gap. From germline, CDR1 is DFQATT and CDR2 SNEGSKA (reference sequence). This CDR3 has 11 amino acids. Here the CDR3 reads CSAPGFYGYTF. In DNA form, the CDR3 reads TGCAGTGCCCCCGGTTTCTATGGCTACACCTTC.

CDR3 nucleotide sequence: TGTGCCAGCAGTTACCGAAGGACTAACGATGACTACGAGCAGTACTTC. This translates into CASSYRRTNDDYEQYF. The V call is TRBV6-2 or TRBV6-3, the J call TRBJ2-7, with D tentatively TRBD2 (6 bases). CDR1 MNHEY and CDR2 SVGEGT come from the germline V gene. The germline V and J ends were trimmed by 2 bases and 3 bases, with 17 bases remaining between them. The CDR3 loop spans 16 amino acids.

This chain uses TRBV5-4 with TRBJ1-3; D is ambiguous. This CDR3 region has 15 residues. The germline V and J ends were trimmed by 0 bases and 1 base, with 8 bases remaining between them. Germline V gene data show CDR1 as SGHNT and CDR2 as YYREEE (reference sequence). CDR3 bases: TGTGCCAGCAGCTTGGGTCCGGGGTCTGGAAACACCATATATTTT. This gives the protein CASSLGPGSGNTIYF.

The V gene is TRBV10-1, the J gene TRBJ1-4, with TRBD1 as a possible D gene (6 bases). The CDR3 has 14 residues. Trimming took 10 bases from V and 8 from J, leaving 20 bases between them. In germline, CDR1 is WNHNN, CDR2 SYGVQD (reference sequence). The CDR3: CATATGKRQEKLFF. The DNA for the CDR3 is TGCGCCACTGCGACAGGCAAGCGGCAGGAAAAACTGTTTTTT.

The chain recombines TRBV24-1 with TRBJ2-3, with D perhaps matching TRBD2 (6 bases). The V and J ends lost 2 bases and 0 bases respectively, with 11 bases between them. This CDR3 has 16 amino acids. In germline, CDR1 is KGHDR, CDR2 SFDVKD. The CDR3 DNA sequence: TGTGCCACCAGTGATTGGGGGGATGCAAGCACAGATACGCAGTATTTT. This translates into CATSDWGDASTDTQYF.

This clone was seen a few times. The chain couples TRBV15 to TRBJ1-2; the D is unclear. This CDR3 is 13 amino acids long. Germline assignment: CDR1 LNHNV and CDR2 YYDKDF (reference sequence). The V and J ends lost 1 base and 6 bases respectively, with 9 bases between them. The DNA of the CDR3 is TGTGCCACCAGCAGAGCGCGGGAGGATGGCTACACCTTC. Protein sequence: CATSRAREDGYTF.

Notes on this clone: This specimen includes other DNA sequences encoding the same CDR3. The rearrangement joins TRBV18 to TRBJ2-7; maybe TRBD1 (5 bases). V was clipped by 0 bases and J by 2 bases, with 8 bases between them. CDR1 is KGHSH, CDR2 LQKENI, per germline. The CDR3 is 14 residues long. The CDR3 protein is CASSPPAGTYEQYF. CDR3 nucleotide sequence: TGTGCCAGCTCACCACCCGCAGGGACCTACGAGCAGTACTTC.